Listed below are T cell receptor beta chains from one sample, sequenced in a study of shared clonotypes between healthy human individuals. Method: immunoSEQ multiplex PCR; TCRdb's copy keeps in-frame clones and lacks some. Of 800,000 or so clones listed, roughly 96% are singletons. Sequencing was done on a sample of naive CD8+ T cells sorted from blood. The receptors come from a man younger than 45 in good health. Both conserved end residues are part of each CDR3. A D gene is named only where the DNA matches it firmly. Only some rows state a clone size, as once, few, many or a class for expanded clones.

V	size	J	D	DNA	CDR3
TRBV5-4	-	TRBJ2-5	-	TGTGCCAGCAGTAATTACCTCCGACAGGGAGGGAAGGAGACCCAGTACTTC	CASSNYLRQGGKETQYF
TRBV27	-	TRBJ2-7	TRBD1	TGTGCCAGCAGGGAGACAGGGAACTACGAGCAGTACTTC	CASRETGNYEQYF
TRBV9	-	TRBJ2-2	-	TGTGCCAGCAGCGTAGCTTCGGCGGGCGCGAACACCGGGGAGCTGTTTTTT	CASSVASAGANTGELFF
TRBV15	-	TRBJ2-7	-	TGTGCCACCAGCAGGTCCCGGGACACATACGAGCAGTACTTC	CATSRSRDTYEQYF
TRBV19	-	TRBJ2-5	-	TGTGCCAGTACGAAGGACCAAGAGACCCAGTACTTC	CASTKDQETQYF
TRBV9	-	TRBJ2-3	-	TGTGCCAGCAGCGTAGATTCCCGGGATACGCAGTATTTT	CASSVDSRDTQYF
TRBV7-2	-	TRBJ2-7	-	TGTGCCAGCAGCTTAGTTCCCTACGAGCAGTACTTC	CASSLVPYEQYF
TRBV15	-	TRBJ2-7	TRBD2	TGTGCCACCAGCAGAGATCTGACTAGCGGGAGATGGGAGCAGTACTTC	CATSRDLTSGRWEQYF
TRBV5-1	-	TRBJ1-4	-	TGCGCCAGCAGCTTGGAGATGGGAACAACTAATGAAAAACTGTTTTTT	CASSLEMGTTNEKLFF
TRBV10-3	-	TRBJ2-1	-	TGTGCCATCGACGCCGGGAATGAGCAGTTCTTC	CAIDAGNEQFF
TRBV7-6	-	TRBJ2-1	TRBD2	TGTGCCAGCAGCCCATCTGGGAGGGGTGAGCAGTTCTTC	CASSPSGRGEQFF
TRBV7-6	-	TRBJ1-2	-	TGTGCCAGCAGCGTACGCGATAACTATGGCTACACCTTC	CASSVRDNYGYTF
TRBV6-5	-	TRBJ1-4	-	TGTGCCAGCAGTTACTCGGGTGGTGAAAAACTGTTTTTT	CASSYSGGEKLFF
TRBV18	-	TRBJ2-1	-	TGTGCCAGCTCCGCGTTGGGGGTGCCCTACAATGAGCAGTTCTTC	CASSALGVPYNEQFF
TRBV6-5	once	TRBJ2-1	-	TGTGCCAGCAGTTATGGGGGAAATGAGCAGTTCTTC	CASSYGGNEQFF
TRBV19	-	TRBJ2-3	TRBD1	TGTGCCAGTAGTACGGGACAGTACCCAGATACGCAGTATTTT	CASSTGQYPDTQYF
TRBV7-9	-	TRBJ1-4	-	TGTGCCAGCAGCTACCCCAGAGGGACTAATGAAAAACTGTTTTTT	CASSYPRGTNEKLFF
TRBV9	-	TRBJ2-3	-	TGTGCCAGCAGCGTAGGGAGGGCAGATACGCAGTATTTT	CASSVGRADTQYF
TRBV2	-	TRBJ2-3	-	TGTGCCAGCGTAGACAGCTACACAGATACGCAGTATTTT	CASVDSYTDTQYF
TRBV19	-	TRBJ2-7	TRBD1	TGTGCCAGTAGTATCGGGGGACAGGGCTACTACGAGCAGTACTTC	CASSIGGQGYYEQYF
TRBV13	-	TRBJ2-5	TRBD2	TGTGCCAGCAGCTTAGGACTAGCGGGAGGGCCGATGGAGACCCAGTACTTC	CASSLGLAGGPMETQYF
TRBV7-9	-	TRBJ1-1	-	TGTGCCAGCACCGGACAGATGGAGATGAACACTGAAGCTTTCTTT	CASTGQMEMNTEAFF